A single sample is the source of the 8 T cell receptor beta chains below, sequenced in a study of regulatory T cells in long-lasting Graves disease. Library construction for TCR beta used iRepertoire HTBI primers and Arm-PCR of CDR3 regions. Using its own MiXCR run on the multiplex PCR reads, TCRdb lists one record per CDR3 protein. The sample carries a few hundred thousand distinct CDR3 sequences, roughly 24% recorded once. Time point specified: persistent/refractory GD, antithyroid drugs over 5 years with positive TRAb. Researchers made the TCR library from RNA that was extracted from PBMCs. The sample in question was peripheral blood mononuclear cells (PBMCs), obtained when the disease was refractory, from a patient treated with antithyroid drugs. The receptors come from a woman between 35 and 50 years old with Graves disease.

The CDR3 nucleotides are TGTGCCAGCAGTACAGGGTATTCAGGCTATGGCTACACCTTC. This translates into CASSTGYSGYGYTF. This chain joins TRBV27 and TRBJ1-2, with D possibly matching TRBD1 (6 bases). This CDR3 is 14 amino acids long. Germline V gene sequence: CDR1 MNHEY, CDR2 SMNVEV (reference sequence). V was clipped by 5 bases and J by 4 bases, with 14 bases between them.

On this clonotype: Its ends do not fully match the called genes, so a read error is possible. The chain carries TRBV6-9 and TRBJ2-2; tentatively, D is TRBD2 (5 bases). In germline, CDR1 is MNHGY, CDR2 SVAAGI. The CDR3 spans 15 residues. CDR3 DNA sequence: TGTGCCAGCAGTTACGCCGGCCCGAACACCGGGGAGATGTTTTTT. The encoded protein is CASSYAGPNTGEMFF.

This clonotype was counted many times. The genes are TRBV6-5 and TRBJ1-1; no firm D call. The CDR3 spans 14 residues. CDR1 and CDR2 from the germline V gene are MNHEY and SVGAGI. Trimming cost V 3 bases and J 0 bases, with 8 bases left between them. CDR3 coding DNA: TGTGCCAGCAGTTATTTGGGCCTGAACACTGAAGCTTTCTTT. This encodes CASSYLGLNTEAFF.

This clonotype was found a few times. This sequence joins TRBV3-1 and TRBJ1-5; D gene ambiguous. The length of the CDR3 is 15 residues. The germline V gene has CDR1 LGHDT and CDR2 YNNKEL (reference sequence). V was shortened by 2 bases and J by 2 bases, with 10 bases between the two germline ends. As DNA, the CDR3 is TGTGCCAGCAGCCAACGGATTGGGGGCAATCAGCCCCAGCATTTT. Its protein is CASSQRIGGNQPQHF.

The rearrangement joins TRBV6-1 to TRBJ1-4; TRBD1 might be the D (5 bases). The CDR3 has 15 residues. The germline V gene has CDR1 MNHNS and CDR2 SASEGT. Trimming removed 6 bases at V and 6 bases at J, with 17 bases between. The CDR3 DNA reads TGTGCCAGCAGGAGAGACAGTTCAAGGGATGAAAAACTGTTTTTT. Amino acid sequence: CASRRDSSRDEKLFF.

The V call is TRBV5-1, the J call TRBJ2-3; D is tentatively TRBD1 or TRBD2 (5 bases each). CDR3 length: 15 residues. The V end lost 4 bases, the J end lost 3 bases, and 15 bases lay between the germline ends. CDR1 is SGHRS, CDR2 YFSETQ, per germline. The CDR3 nucleotides are TGCGCCAGCAGCCCCGAGGGGTTACCGACAGATACGCAGTATTTT. Translation: CASSPEGLPTDTQYF. Together with reference TRBV5-1 and TRBJ2-3, the CDR3 gives the full variable domain: KAGVTQTPRYLIKTRGQQVTLSCSPISGHRSVSWYQQTPGQGLQFLFEYFSETQRNKGNFPGRFSGRQFSNSRSEMNVSTLELGDSALYLCASSPEGLPTDTQYFGPGTRLTVL.

Points on this clonotype: This likely came from a read error, as a far larger clone is one base away. This rearrangement joins TRBV12-3 or TRBV12-4 to TRBJ2-7, with 11 bases lining up with TRBD1. This CDR3 region has 14 residues. V was clipped by 7 bases and J by 5 bases; unmatched bases: 7. Here the CDR3 reads CASKEGQGGHEQYF. Here the CDR3 DNA reads TGTGCCAGCAAAGAGGGACAGGGGGGGCACGAGCAGTACTTC.

This clonotype has a handful of counts. A much larger clone sits a single nucleotide away, making a read error possible. The gene calls are TRBV29-1 and TRBJ1-1, with 7 bases identical to TRBD1. Germline V lookup: CDR1 SQVTM, CDR2 ANQGSEA. The CDR3 spans 13 residues. The junction had 6 bases not matched to a gene; V was cut back by 7 bases and J by 1 base. The CDR3 DNA follows: TGCAGCGCAGGGACAGTTCAGAACACTGAAGCTTTCTTT. Its protein is CSAGTVQNTEAFF.